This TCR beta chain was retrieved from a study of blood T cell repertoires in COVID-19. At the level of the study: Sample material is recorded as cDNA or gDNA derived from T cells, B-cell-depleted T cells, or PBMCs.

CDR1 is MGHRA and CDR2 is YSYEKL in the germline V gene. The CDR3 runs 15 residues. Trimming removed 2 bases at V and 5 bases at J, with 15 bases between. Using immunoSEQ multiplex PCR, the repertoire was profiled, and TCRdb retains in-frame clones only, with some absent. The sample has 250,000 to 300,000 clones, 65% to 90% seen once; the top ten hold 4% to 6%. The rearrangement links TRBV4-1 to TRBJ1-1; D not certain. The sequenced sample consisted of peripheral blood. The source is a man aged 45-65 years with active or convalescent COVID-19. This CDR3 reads CASSQSSSGRTEAFF. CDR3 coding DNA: TGCGCCAGCAGCCAATCCTCGTCAGGCCGAACTGAAGCTTTCTTT.